A selection of T cell receptor beta chains follows, all from one sample in a study of CD8+CD57+ T cells in acquired aplastic anemia. TCRdb recomputed calls from the reads with MiXCR, one row per CDR3 protein. The data show tens of thousands of distinct CDR3 sequences, under 80% seen once. The sequencing sample was made of sorted CD4+, CD8+, or CD8+CD57+ T cells (not recorded which) from PBMCs. All receptors derive from a human donor with aplastic anemia. Both conserved end residues are part of each CDR3.

J gene | V gene | CDR3 protein
TRBJ2-7 | TRBV7-8 | CASSLYQGSSYEQYF
TRBJ1-2 | TRBV20-1 | CSAQGGRGGGGYGYTF
TRBJ2-5 | TRBV7-2 | CASSGTGEETQYF
TRBJ1-2 | TRBV7-2 | CASSSIQGYGYTF
TRBJ1-1 | TRBV20-1 | CSARSPGGYMNTEAFF
TRBJ2-7 | TRBV13 | CASSSTGASYEQYF
TRBJ2-3 | TRBV6-1 | CASRPVTEDTQYF
TRBJ1-4 | TRBV20-1 | CSARVNRGANEKLFF
TRBJ1-1 | TRBV9 | CASSVVSQNTEAFF
TRBJ1-6 | TRBV5-1 | CASSLGYASPLHF
TRBJ2-3 | TRBV24-1 | CASGTSTDTQYF
TRBJ1-6 | TRBV19 | CASTRGLVDSPLHF
TRBJ1-1 | TRBV7-2 | CASTTPGAFTEAFF
TRBJ2-2 | TRBV4-1 | CASSHPTGGTGELFF
TRBJ1-5 | TRBV19 | CAVGGVSSNQPQHF
TRBJ2-5 | TRBV7-7 | CASSSGATGTQYF
TRBJ2-1 | TRBV29-1 | CSVVAGVHEQFF
TRBJ1-6 | TRBV19 | CASTGGQSPLHF
TRBJ2-7 | TRBV20-1 | CSAETPRDRSGEQYF
TRBJ2-7 | TRBV12-3/TRBV12-4 | CASSLYRGVYEQYF
TRBJ1-2 | TRBV9 | CASSPLHGYTF
TRBJ1-1 | TRBV2 | CASDPANTEAFF
TRBJ2-1 | TRBV29-1 | CSVEDRYGGSYNEQFF
TRBJ1-1 | TRBV10-3 | CAISESQDLNTEAFF
TRBJ1-4 | TRBV14 | CASSQEIGEKLFF
TRBJ2-1 | TRBV25-1 | CASSREGEQFF
TRBJ2-6 | TRBV5-1 | CASTYGTGLSGANVLTF
TRBJ2-7 | TRBV5-1 | CASSFLGSEQYF
TRBJ1-1 | TRBV6-5 | CASSYSSKAGMRTEAFF
TRBJ2-7 | TRBV10-3 | CAISLKDTSSGYEQYF
TRBJ1-1 | TRBV4-2 | CASSQVQGNTEAFF
TRBJ1-5 | TRBV7-2 | CASSPWHF
TRBJ1-1 | TRBV13 | CASSITGHMNTEAFF
TRBJ1-5 | TRBV12-3/TRBV12-4 | CASSRPQTGVSNQPQHF
TRBJ1-3 | TRBV5-8 | CASSLGVYSGNTIYF
TRBJ2-7 | TRBV7-9 | CASSPSGYEQYF
TRBJ2-7 | TRBV7-2 | CASSGSVRDEQYF
TRBJ1-1 | TRBV6-1 | CASSDRAAFMETEAFF
TRBJ1-1 | TRBV20-1 | CSARDWIGTEAFF
TRBJ2-2 | TRBV19 | CASSIRTSGRTGELFF
TRBJ2-2 | TRBV29-1 | CSVPTASNTGELFF
TRBJ2-7 | TRBV29-1 | CSVEQGRRYEQYF
TRBJ1-2 | TRBV20-1 | CSARDRGQGYTF
TRBJ1-2 | TRBV19 | CASSIGIGDGYTF
TRBJ2-6 | TRBV7-7 | CASSFATGLTF
TRBJ1-1 | TRBV19 | CASSKLDAKAFF
TRBJ1-1 | TRBV19 | CASSVRPFNTEAFF
TRBJ2-7 | TRBV24-1 | CATSVTIPTGEQYF
TRBJ1-5 | TRBV10-3 | CAISARAGGQSNQPQHF
TRBJ2-3 | TRBV9 | CASSLASGTDTQYF
TRBJ1-1 | TRBV7-6 | CASSLGQGLGMNTEAFF
TRBJ1-1 | TRBV10-3 | CAISSSGQGEAFF
TRBJ1-6 | TRBV4-1 | CASSHSAETGNSPLHF
TRBJ2-3 | TRBV7-6 | CAGRYGGADTQYF
TRBJ1-2 | TRBV7-2 | CASSTEGGYTF